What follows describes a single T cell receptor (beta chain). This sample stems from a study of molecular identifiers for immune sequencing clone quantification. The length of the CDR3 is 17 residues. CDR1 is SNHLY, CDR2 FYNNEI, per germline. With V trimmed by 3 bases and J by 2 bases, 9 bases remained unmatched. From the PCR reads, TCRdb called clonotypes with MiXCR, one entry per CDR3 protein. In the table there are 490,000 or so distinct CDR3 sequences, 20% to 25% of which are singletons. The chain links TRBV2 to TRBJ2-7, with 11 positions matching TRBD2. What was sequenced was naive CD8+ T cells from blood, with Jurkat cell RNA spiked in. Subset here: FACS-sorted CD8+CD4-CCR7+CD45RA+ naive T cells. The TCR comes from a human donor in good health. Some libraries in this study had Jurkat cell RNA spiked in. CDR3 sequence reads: CASSDRTSGLTPYEQYF. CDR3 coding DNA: TGTGCCAGCAGTGATAGGACTAGCGGGCTTACCCCCTACGAGCAGTACTTC.